The clone carrying this TCR beta chain has more than one count but fewer than ten. The target antigen is unknown. The data derive from a study of shared clonotypes between healthy human individuals. General study results and limits: In having few donors, the study represented limited genetic and exposure-history diversity.

The authors ran the assay at deep level. TCRdb's copy holds only in-frame clones and misses some; the assay was immunoSEQ multiplex PCR. The sample carries about 2.3 million clones, around 92% recorded once. Germline V lookup: CDR1 SGHTA, CDR2 FQGTGA. This CDR3 has 15 residues. Trimming pared 1 base from V and 0 bases from J, leaving 6 bases between. V is TRBV7-3 and J is TRBJ2-2, with TRBD1 as a possible D gene (6 bases). What was sequenced was naive CD4+ T cells from PBMCs. Subset denoted: CD45RA+ positively selected. The sequence derives from a man between 18 and 35 years old in good health. Some clones in this sample may be carry-over from other donors' samples. CDR3 amino acids: CASSLNRANTGELFF. The CDR3 DNA sequence: TGTGCCAGCAGCTTAAACAGGGCGAACACCGGGGAGCTGTTTTTT.